This entry lists 15 T cell receptor beta chains sequenced from one sample in a study of T cells in localized non-small cell lung cancer. Method: immunoSEQ multiplex PCR; TCRdb's copy keeps in-frame clones and lacks some. The sample includes tens of thousands of clones, roughly four fifths of them seen just once. Sample: peripheral blood, taken before any cancer treatment. These receptor sequences come from a female donor older than 55 with stage I lung adenocarcinoma.

V usage is TRBV6-6 and J usage is TRBJ1-2, with D perhaps matching TRBD1 (5 bases). The CDR3 contains 15 residues. With 2 bases removed from V and 11 bases from J, the gap between germline ends came to 21 bases. In germline, CDR1 is MNHNY, CDR2 SVGAGI (reference sequence). The CDR3 bases are TGTGCCAGCAGTTACCAACTACGGGACTCCTTGGCTTACACCTTC. Translated: CASSYQLRDSLAYTF.

The CDR3 DNA sequence: TGCAGTGCCCCGAAAGGGGATGAGCAGTTCTTC. Translated: CSAPKGDEQFF. This chain joins TRBV20-1 and TRBJ2-1; D is possibly TRBD1 (5 bases). Trimming shortened V by 6 bases and J by 8 bases, and 11 bases separated the two germline ends. Germline CDR1 and CDR2: DFQATT and SNEGSKA (reference sequence). CDR3 length: 11 amino acids.

The chain is built from TRBV7-2 and TRBJ1-5; D remains ambiguous. V shed 5 bases and J shed 7 bases, with 9 bases lying between them. The CDR3 is made up of 12 amino acids. Per the germline V gene, CDR1 is SGHTA and CDR2 is FQGNSA. The CDR3 spells CASSQDAQPQHF. DNA of the CDR3: TGTGCCAGCAGCCAGGACGCCCAGCCCCAGCATTTT.

The CDR3 sequence: CASSPGLSGLGEQFF. Written as DNA, the CDR3 is TGTGCCAGCAGTCCGGGACTTAGCGGGTTGGGTGAGCAGTTCTTC. The chain carries TRBV2 and TRBJ2-1; 7 bases line up with TRBD2. Trimming cost V 5 bases and J 9 bases; bases outside gene matches: 13. CDR3 length: 15 residues. Germline V lookup: CDR1 SNHLY, CDR2 FYNNEI.

The chain employs TRBV2 and TRBJ2-7; TRBD2 matches 10 bases. Germline V gene sequence: CDR1 SNHLY, CDR2 FYNNEI. The CDR3 has 15 residues. Here the CDR3 DNA reads TGTTCGACCAAAGAGGGTAGCGGGAGGAGAAACGAGCAGTACTTC. Amino acid sequence: CSTKEGSGRRNEQYF.

V gene TRBV29-1 combines with J gene TRBJ2-5; no firm D call. This CDR3 has 14 amino acids. Deletions cut 1 base from V and 2 bases from J, with 11 bases between. Germline CDR1 and CDR2: SQVTM and ANQGSEA. CDR3: CSVEAGIIQETQYF. CDR3 sequence (DNA): TGCAGCGTTGAAGCCGGTATTATTCAAGAGACCCAGTACTTC.

The chain joins TRBV5-1 to TRBJ2-7, with 8 bases lining up with TRBD1. Per germline, CDR1 SGHRS and CDR2 YFSETQ. V shed 8 bases and J 2 bases; nucleotides not matched to a gene: 9. This CDR3 spans 14 amino acids. The CDR3 DNA is TGCGCCAGTCGCCCTCCGGGACAGGCCTACGAGCAGTACTTC. It encodes CASRPPGQAYEQYF. Drawing the rest from reference TRBV5-1 and TRBJ2-7, the complete variable domain is KAGVTQTPRYLIKTRGQQVTLSCSPISGHRSVSWYQQTPGQGLQFLFEYFSETQRNKGNFPGRFSGRQFSNSRSEMNVSTLELGDSALYLCASRPPGQAYEQYFGPGTRLTVT.

This chain links TRBV25-1 with TRBJ2-1; D remains ambiguous. V was clipped by 8 bases and J by 6 bases, with 8 bases between them. Germline-derived CDR1 and CDR2 are MGHDK and SYGVNS. This CDR3 comprises 11 residues. DNA of the CDR3: TGTGCCAGCTACTGGGTCAATGAGCAGTTCTTC. Translated: CASYWVNEQFF.

CDR3 sequence: CASRATSGSSYEQYF. The CDR3 coding sequence is TGTGCCAGCAGGGCGACTAGCGGGAGCTCCTACGAGCAGTACTTC. The J gene is TRBJ2-7, the V gene TRBV6-1; 12 bases agree with TRBD2. CDR1 and CDR2 (germline): MNHNS, SASEGT. This CDR3 has 15 amino acids. With 6 bases clipped from V and 0 bases from J, the junction kept 3 bases outside the gene matches.

The chain joins TRBV10-1 to TRBJ2-3, with TRBD2 matching over 12 bases. CDR3 length: 15 amino acids. J gave up 6 bases and V 5 bases, and 6 bases lay outside the gene matches. Germline loops: CDR1 WNHNN, CDR2 SYGVQD (reference sequence). CDR3 loop: CASSSLAGGLDTQYF. The CDR3 DNA follows: TGCGCCAGCAGTTCTCTAGCGGGGGGGCTTGATACGCAGTATTTT.

This clone was counted only a few times. This sample includes further DNA sequences coding for the same CDR3. J is TRBJ2-5 and V is TRBV5-1, with D uncertain. V was pared by 0 bases and J by 1 base, with 4 bases between. The germline CDR1 and CDR2 sequences are SGHRS and YFSETQ. This CDR3 region has 13 residues. CDR3 loop: CASSLVLQETQYF. Here the CDR3 DNA reads TGCGCCAGCAGCTTGGTCCTCCAAGAGACCCAGTACTTC.

The V call is TRBV18, the J call TRBJ2-1; 7 nucleotides match TRBD2. The V segment lost 5 bases and the J segment 8 bases; nucleotides outside the gene matches: 24. CDR3 length: 19 residues. Germline CDR1 and CDR2: KGHSH and LQKENI. The CDR3 region is CASSSRRGNKAGEIHEQFF. CDR3 bases: TGTGCCAGCTCATCCCGGAGGGGAAACAAGGCGGGAGAGATCCATGAGCAGTTCTTC.

V gene TRBV5-3 combines with J gene TRBJ2-2; 8 positions match TRBD1. TRBV5-3 is known as an ORF, though its function is uncertain. The length of the CDR3 is 16 residues. Unmatched junction bases numbered 7, after V lost 1 base and J lost 5 bases. The DNA for the CDR3 is TGTGCCAGAAGCTTGAAGGACAGGGTCGGAACCGGGGAGCTGTTTTTT. Protein: CARSLKDRVGTGELFF.

Only a few counts were recorded for this clone. The V call is TRBV18, the J call TRBJ1-1; 7 bases are shared with TRBD1. Germline loops: CDR1 KGHSH, CDR2 LQKENI. The CDR3 covers 14 residues. The V gene end was trimmed by 3 bases and the J gene end by 3 bases; junction bases not matched to a gene: 4. The CDR3 DNA is TGTGCCAGCTCACCGGGGACAGCTTACACTGAAGCTTTCTTT. This codes for CASSPGTAYTEAFF.

The rearrangement joins TRBV14 to TRBJ1-1, with D perhaps TRBD1 (6 bases). Germline V CDR1 and CDR2: SGHDN, FVKESK. The CDR3 consists of 13 residues. V was shortened by 9 bases and J by 1 base, with 12 bases between the two germline ends. CDR3 amino acids: CARTGRENTEAFF. The CDR3 region has the DNA TGTGCCAGAACAGGGCGAGAGAACACTGAAGCTTTCTTT.